Listed below are T cell receptor beta chains from one sample, sequenced in a study of Ad26.COV2.S vaccination and SARS-CoV-2 variants. Here immunoSEQ multiplex PCR was the method, and the copy in TCRdb shows in-frame clones only, minus some. The sample yields 40,000 to 55,000 clones, roughly 80% seen once. The sequencing here drew on peripheral blood, taken after recovery from COVID-19. The source is a human donor who had recovered from COVID-19. Each CDR3 is given with its conserved first and last residue. D genes are given only for firm matches. Some rows mark clone size as missing; the rest say once, few, many or name a class of expanded clone.

v_call: TRBV5-1; d_call: -; j_call: TRBJ1-1; clone_size: -; cdr3_aa: CASSLGALLGTEAFF; cdr3_nt: TGCGCCAGCAGCTTGGGCGCCCTCCTTGGCACTGAAGCTTTCTTT
v_call: TRBV5-4; d_call: TRBD2; j_call: TRBJ2-3; clone_size: -; cdr3_aa: CASSPGAGDYGDTQYF; cdr3_nt: TGTGCCAGCAGCCCCGGGGCGGGGGACTATGGAGATACGCAGTATTTT
v_call: TRBV19; d_call: -; j_call: TRBJ1-6; clone_size: -; cdr3_aa: CASKTGFNSPLHF; cdr3_nt: TGTGCCAGTAAGACAGGATTTAATTCACCCCTCCACTTT
v_call: TRBV5-1; d_call: TRBD2; j_call: TRBJ2-5; clone_size: -; cdr3_aa: CASSLGASGRETQYF; cdr3_nt: TGCGCCAGCAGCTTGGGTGCTAGCGGGAGAGAGACCCAGTACTTC
v_call: TRBV7-3; d_call: -; j_call: TRBJ1-5; clone_size: -; cdr3_aa: CASSLMGNQPQHF; cdr3_nt: TGTGCCAGCAGCTTAATGGGGAATCAGCCCCAGCATTTT
v_call: TRBV24-1; d_call: TRBD1; j_call: TRBJ1-2; clone_size: -; cdr3_aa: CATSDPPGQGANYGYTF; cdr3_nt: TGTGCCACCAGTGACCCCCCGGGACAGGGTGCGAACTATGGCTACACCTTC
v_call: TRBV30; d_call: -; j_call: TRBJ1-1; clone_size: few; cdr3_aa: CAWSVAGNDATEAFF; cdr3_nt: TGTGCCTGGAGTGTAGCAGGGAATGATGCCACTGAAGCTTTCTTT
v_call: TRBV3-1/TRBV3-2; d_call: -; j_call: TRBJ2-5; clone_size: -; cdr3_aa: CASSQGVGRQETQYF; cdr3_nt: TGTGCCAGCAGCCAAGGAGTCGGACGGCAAGAGACCCAGTACTTC
v_call: TRBV7-9; d_call: TRBD1; j_call: TRBJ1-1; clone_size: once; cdr3_aa: CASSLQGTVNTEAFF; cdr3_nt: TGTGCCAGCAGCTTACAAGGGACAGTTAACACTGAAGCTTTCTTT
v_call: TRBV7-9; d_call: -; j_call: TRBJ1-2; clone_size: -; cdr3_aa: CASSIRPSGGYTF; cdr3_nt: TGTGCCAGCAGCATACGTCCCTCAGGTGGCTACACCTTC
v_call: TRBV27; d_call: TRBD2; j_call: TRBJ2-1; clone_size: few; cdr3_aa: CASSGLAGGSSKEQFF; cdr3_nt: TGTGCCAGCAGTGGACTAGCGGGAGGGTCATCCAAAGAGCAGTTCTTC
v_call: TRBV28; d_call: -; j_call: TRBJ1-3; clone_size: -; cdr3_aa: CASSPQPSGNTIYF; cdr3_nt: TGTGCCAGCAGTCCCCAGCCCTCTGGAAACACCATATATTTT
v_call: TRBV24-1; d_call: TRBD1; j_call: TRBJ2-5; clone_size: -; cdr3_aa: CATSDPGQGGETQYF; cdr3_nt: TGTGCCACCAGTGATCCAGGACAGGGTGGAGAGACCCAGTACTTC
v_call: TRBV11-1; d_call: -; j_call: TRBJ2-2; clone_size: -; cdr3_aa: CASSLGPPNTGELFF; cdr3_nt: TGTGCCAGCAGCTTAGGACCGCCGAACACCGGGGAGCTGTTTTTT
v_call: TRBV7-9; d_call: -; j_call: TRBJ1-5; clone_size: -; cdr3_aa: CASSSREGSNQPQHF; cdr3_nt: TGTGCCAGCAGCTCGAGGGAGGGTTCGAATCAGCCCCAGCATTTT
v_call: TRBV3-1/TRBV3-2; d_call: TRBD2; j_call: TRBJ2-4; clone_size: -; cdr3_aa: CASSSTSAGDIQYF; cdr3_nt: TGTGCCAGCAGCTCGACTAGCGCGGGGGACATTCAGTACTTC
v_call: TRBV24-1; d_call: -; j_call: TRBJ1-5; clone_size: -; cdr3_aa: CATSDYRGDQPQHF; cdr3_nt: TGTGCCACCAGTGATTATAGAGGGGATCAGCCCCAGCATTTT
v_call: TRBV10-2; d_call: -; j_call: TRBJ2-7; clone_size: -; cdr3_aa: CASSPGAVLWELEQYF; cdr3_nt: TGCGCCAGCAGCCCCGGAGCAGTCTTATGGGAGCTGGAGCAGTACTTC
v_call: TRBV10-3; d_call: -; j_call: TRBJ1-1; clone_size: -; cdr3_aa: CAISLQNTEAFF; cdr3_nt: TGTGCCATCAGCCTACAGAACACTGAAGCTTTCTTT
v_call: TRBV18; d_call: TRBD2; j_call: TRBJ2-3; clone_size: once; cdr3_aa: CASSIRTSGEDTQYF; cdr3_nt: TGTGCCAGCTCAATACGGACTAGCGGTGAAGATACGCAGTATTTT
v_call: TRBV9; d_call: TRBD1; j_call: TRBJ1-4; clone_size: -; cdr3_aa: CASSVTGGTTNEKLFF; cdr3_nt: TGTGCCAGCAGCGTCACAGGGGGCACAACTAATGAAAAACTGTTTTTT
v_call: TRBV19; d_call: TRBD1; j_call: TRBJ1-1; clone_size: -; cdr3_aa: CASSMGTGLEAFF; cdr3_nt: TGTGCCAGTAGTATGGGGACAGGGTTGGAAGCTTTCTTT
v_call: TRBV30; d_call: -; j_call: TRBJ2-2; clone_size: -; cdr3_aa: CAQGGGVNTGELFF; cdr3_nt: TGTGCCCAGGGAGGAGGGGTTAACACCGGGGAGCTGTTTTTT
v_call: TRBV30; d_call: TRBD2; j_call: TRBJ2-7; clone_size: -; cdr3_aa: CAGTVLAGQAYEQYF; cdr3_nt: TGTGCCGGAACCGTACTAGCGGGACAAGCCTACGAGCAGTACTTC
v_call: TRBV18; d_call: -; j_call: TRBJ2-5; clone_size: -; cdr3_aa: CASSLRLGGLQETQYF; cdr3_nt: TGTGCCAGCTCACTGAGGTTGGGGGGACTCCAAGAGACCCAGTACTTC
v_call: TRBV27; d_call: -; j_call: TRBJ1-3; clone_size: -; cdr3_aa: CASSLKPSGNTIYF; cdr3_nt: TGTGCCAGCAGTTTAAAGCCCTCTGGAAACACCATATATTTT
v_call: TRBV18; d_call: TRBD1; j_call: TRBJ1-2; clone_size: once; cdr3_aa: CASSPGQGSGRLSYGYTF; cdr3_nt: TGTGCCAGCTCACCCGGACAGGGGAGCGGTCGGTTATCCTATGGCTACACCTTC
v_call: TRBV5-4; d_call: -; j_call: TRBJ1-2; clone_size: -; cdr3_aa: CASSLAGIGSLLNYGYTF; cdr3_nt: TGTGCCAGCAGCTTGGCCGGAATCGGGTCGCTTTTAAACTATGGCTACACCTTC
v_call: TRBV3-1/TRBV3-2; d_call: -; j_call: TRBJ2-3; clone_size: -; cdr3_aa: CASSQITRGITQYF; cdr3_nt: TGTGCCAGCAGCCAAATTACAAGGGGGATTACGCAGTATTTT
v_call: TRBV29-1; d_call: -; j_call: TRBJ1-3; clone_size: -; cdr3_aa: CSVVRGNAGNTIYF; cdr3_nt: TGCAGCGTTGTTCGGGGTAACGCTGGAAACACCATATATTTT
v_call: TRBV10-1; d_call: TRBD2; j_call: TRBJ2-3; clone_size: -; cdr3_aa: CASSVAGDGTDTQYF; cdr3_nt: TGCGCCAGCAGTGTCGCGGGGGACGGCACAGATACGCAGTATTTT
v_call: TRBV19; d_call: TRBD1; j_call: TRBJ2-3; clone_size: -; cdr3_aa: CASSKAAGGPFSTDTQYF; cdr3_nt: TGTGCCAGTAGTAAGGCGGCAGGGGGACCTTTTAGCACAGATACGCAGTATTTT
v_call: TRBV5-6; d_call: -; j_call: TRBJ1-2; clone_size: -; cdr3_aa: CASSSGTSNYGYTF; cdr3_nt: TGTGCCAGCAGCTCCGGGACATCTAACTATGGCTACACCTTC
v_call: TRBV5-1; d_call: -; j_call: TRBJ1-6; clone_size: -; cdr3_aa: CASRRGQSSYNSPLHF; cdr3_nt: TGCGCCAGCAGGCGTGGACAAAGCTCCTATAATTCACCCCTCCACTTT
v_call: TRBV6-4; d_call: TRBD1; j_call: TRBJ2-1; clone_size: -; cdr3_aa: CASSSTGTGYNEQFF; cdr3_nt: TGTGCCAGCAGTTCTACCGGGACAGGATACAATGAGCAGTTCTTC
v_call: TRBV5-1; d_call: -; j_call: TRBJ1-1; clone_size: many; cdr3_aa: CASSLDQGNTEAFF; cdr3_nt: TGCGCCAGCAGCTTGGATCAGGGCAACACTGAAGCTTTCTTT
v_call: TRBV18; d_call: TRBD2; j_call: TRBJ2-1; clone_size: -; cdr3_aa: CASSPPGLAGQGNEQFF; cdr3_nt: TGTGCCAGCTCTCCTCCGGGACTAGCGGGACAAGGTAATGAGCAGTTCTTC
v_call: TRBV29-1; d_call: TRBD1; j_call: TRBJ1-2; clone_size: once; cdr3_aa: CSVRTGDGYYGYTF; cdr3_nt: TGCAGCGTAAGGACAGGGGACGGGTACTATGGCTACACCTTC
v_call: TRBV28; d_call: -; j_call: TRBJ1-2; clone_size: -; cdr3_aa: CASSPGTYGYTF; cdr3_nt: TGTGCCAGCAGTCCTGGGACGTATGGCTACACCTTC
v_call: TRBV5-1; d_call: -; j_call: TRBJ1-1; clone_size: -; cdr3_aa: CASSLPQRNTEAFF; cdr3_nt: TGCGCCAGCAGCTTGCCACAGAGAAACACTGAAGCTTTCTTT
v_call: TRBV6-5; d_call: -; j_call: TRBJ1-2; clone_size: -; cdr3_aa: CASSPRRIVDGYTF; cdr3_nt: TGTGCCAGCAGTCCCCGTCGGATAGTTGATGGCTACACCTTC
v_call: TRBV5-6; d_call: TRBD1; j_call: TRBJ1-1; clone_size: -; cdr3_aa: CASIVGGGGEAFF; cdr3_nt: TGTGCCAGCATTGTGGGAGGGGGCGGTGAAGCTTTCTTT
v_call: TRBV7-2; d_call: TRBD1; j_call: TRBJ2-1; clone_size: few; cdr3_aa: CASSRDSGEQFF; cdr3_nt: TGTGCCAGCAGCCGGGACAGTGGGGAGCAGTTCTTC
v_call: TRBV30; d_call: -; j_call: TRBJ1-1; clone_size: -; cdr3_aa: CAWSPGHTEAFF; cdr3_nt: TGTGCCTGGAGTCCCGGGCACACTGAAGCTTTCTTT
v_call: TRBV2; d_call: TRBD1; j_call: TRBJ1-3; clone_size: -; cdr3_aa: CASSDLDGTGLGNTIYF; cdr3_nt: TGTGCCAGCAGTGACCTTGACGGGACAGGGCTTGGAAACACCATATATTTT
v_call: TRBV30; d_call: TRBD1; j_call: TRBJ1-2; clone_size: -; cdr3_aa: CAWSHDRVSFFGYTF; cdr3_nt: TGTGCCTGGTCACACGACAGGGTCTCTTTTTTTGGCTACACCTTC
v_call: TRBV19; d_call: -; j_call: TRBJ1-5; clone_size: once; cdr3_aa: CASSTGPREGQPQHF; cdr3_nt: TGTGCCAGTAGCACGGGCCCCCGTGAGGGGCAACCCCAGCATTTT
v_call: TRBV27; d_call: -; j_call: TRBJ1-2; clone_size: -; cdr3_aa: CASSIQYPPEDGYTF; cdr3_nt: TGTGCCAGCAGTATACAATACCCCCCTGAGGATGGCTACACCTTC
v_call: TRBV6-6; d_call: -; j_call: TRBJ1-2; clone_size: -; cdr3_aa: CASSYTPRAYGYTF; cdr3_nt: TGTGCCAGCAGTTACACCCCCCGGGCCTATGGCTACACCTTC
v_call: TRBV7-2; d_call: TRBD1; j_call: TRBJ1-5; clone_size: once; cdr3_aa: CASSLDRGTSNQPQHF; cdr3_nt: TGTGCCAGCAGCTTGGACAGGGGAACTAGCAATCAGCCCCAGCATTTT
v_call: TRBV4-2; d_call: -; j_call: TRBJ1-1; clone_size: -; cdr3_aa: CASSQERGFMNTEAFF; cdr3_nt: TGTGCCAGCAGCCAAGAAAGAGGATTCATGAACACTGAAGCTTTCTTT
v_call: TRBV24-1; d_call: TRBD1; j_call: TRBJ1-5; clone_size: few; cdr3_aa: CATSVGTGVQPQHF; cdr3_nt: TGTGCCACCAGTGTTGGGACAGGGGTGCAGCCCCAGCATTTT
v_call: TRBV7-9; d_call: TRBD1; j_call: TRBJ1-1; clone_size: -; cdr3_aa: CALQGEGTEAFF; cdr3_nt: TGTGCCTTACAGGGGGAGGGTACTGAAGCTTTCTTT
v_call: TRBV5-1; d_call: TRBD1; j_call: TRBJ1-1; clone_size: -; cdr3_aa: CASSLQGQGVTEAFF; cdr3_nt: TGCGCCAGCAGCTTGCAGGGACAGGGTGTAACTGAAGCTTTCTTT
v_call: TRBV28; d_call: -; j_call: TRBJ1-2; clone_size: -; cdr3_aa: CASSIRGADGYTF; cdr3_nt: TGTGCCAGCAGTATCCGGGGAGCGGATGGCTACACCTTC